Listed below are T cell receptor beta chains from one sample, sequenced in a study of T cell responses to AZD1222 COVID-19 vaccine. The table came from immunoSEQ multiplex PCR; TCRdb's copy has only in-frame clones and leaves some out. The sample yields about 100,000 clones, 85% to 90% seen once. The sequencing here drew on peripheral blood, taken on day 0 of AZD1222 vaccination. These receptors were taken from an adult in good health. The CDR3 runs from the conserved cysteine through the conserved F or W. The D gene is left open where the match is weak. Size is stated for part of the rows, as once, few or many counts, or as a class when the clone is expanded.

cdr3_aa: CASSQSSQVGSPLHF
cdr3_nt: TGCGCCAGCAGTCAATCGAGCCAGGTAGGATCACCCCTCCACTTT
d_call: NA
v_call: TRBV23-1
clone_size: NA
j_call: TRBJ1-6

cdr3_aa: CASSFGGTGLYTEAFF
cdr3_nt: TGCGCCAGCAGCTTTGGGGGGACAGGGCTGTACACTGAAGCTTTCTTT
d_call: TRBD1
v_call: TRBV5-1
clone_size: NA
j_call: TRBJ1-1

cdr3_aa: CASSMDRENYGYTF
cdr3_nt: TGTGCCAGCTCAATGGACAGGGAGAACTATGGCTACACCTTC
d_call: TRBD1
v_call: TRBV18
clone_size: NA
j_call: TRBJ1-2

cdr3_aa: CASSYVVTSGGYTF
cdr3_nt: TGTGCCAGCAGTTACGTCGTCACCTCGGGGGGCTACACCTTC
d_call: NA
v_call: TRBV6-2/TRBV6-3
clone_size: NA
j_call: TRBJ1-2

cdr3_aa: CASSPGGTYSYEQYF
cdr3_nt: TGTGCCAGCTCACCGGGTGGGACATACTCCTACGAGCAGTACTTC
d_call: NA
v_call: TRBV18
clone_size: NA
j_call: TRBJ2-7

cdr3_aa: CASSLRDLEETQYF
cdr3_nt: TGTGCCAGCAGCTTACGAGACCTAGAAGAGACCCAGTACTTC
d_call: NA
v_call: TRBV5-4
clone_size: NA
j_call: TRBJ2-5

cdr3_aa: CATRKIDSYEQYF
cdr3_nt: TGTGCCACCCGAAAGATAGATTCCTACGAGCAGTACTTC
d_call: NA
v_call: TRBV27
clone_size: NA
j_call: TRBJ2-7

cdr3_aa: CASSPTGGISGNTIYF
cdr3_nt: TGCGCCAGCAGCCCGACAGGGGGTATATCTGGAAACACCATATATTTT
d_call: TRBD1
v_call: TRBV5-1
clone_size: NA
j_call: TRBJ1-3

cdr3_aa: CASSGTRGETQYF
cdr3_nt: TGTGCCAGCAGCGGGACACGAGGAGAGACCCAGTACTTC
d_call: NA
v_call: TRBV5-4
clone_size: NA
j_call: TRBJ2-5

cdr3_aa: CASRRRYDYQRGGREKLFF
cdr3_nt: TGTGCCAGCAGGAGGCGGTACGACTACCAGCGAGGGGGACGTGAAAAACTGTTTTTT
d_call: NA
v_call: TRBV2
clone_size: NA
j_call: TRBJ1-4

cdr3_aa: CASSQGQGSYNEQFF
cdr3_nt: TGCGCCAGCAGCCAAGGACAGGGGTCCTACAATGAGCAGTTCTTC
d_call: TRBD1
v_call: TRBV4-1
clone_size: NA
j_call: TRBJ2-1

cdr3_aa: CASSLRGNGGQPQHF
cdr3_nt: TGTGCCAGCAGCTTGAGGGGGAACGGGGGTCAGCCCCAGCATTTT
d_call: NA
v_call: TRBV11-2
clone_size: NA
j_call: TRBJ1-5

cdr3_aa: CATSRDGLSKTRNEKLFF
cdr3_nt: TGTGCCACCAGCAGAGACGGTCTTTCTAAGACTCGTAATGAAAAACTGTTTTTT
d_call: NA
v_call: TRBV15
clone_size: NA
j_call: TRBJ1-4

cdr3_aa: CASSWDNYEQYF
cdr3_nt: TGTGCCAGCAGCTGGGACAATTACGAGCAGTACTTC
d_call: NA
v_call: TRBV7-8
clone_size: NA
j_call: TRBJ2-7

cdr3_aa: CASSATGGWGYTF
cdr3_nt: TGTGCCAGCAGCGCCACGGGGGGCTGGGGCTACACCTTC
d_call: NA
v_call: TRBV9
clone_size: NA
j_call: TRBJ1-2

cdr3_aa: CASSLGGGHQPQHF
cdr3_nt: TGTGCCAGCAGTCTAGGAGGGGGCCATCAGCCCCAGCATTTT
d_call: TRBD1
v_call: TRBV6-5
clone_size: NA
j_call: TRBJ1-5

cdr3_aa: CASSVALGTSGDVYNEQFF
cdr3_nt: TGTGCCAGCAGCGTAGCCCTCGGGACTAGCGGAGACGTCTACAATGAGCAGTTCTTC
d_call: TRBD2
v_call: TRBV9
clone_size: NA
j_call: TRBJ2-1

cdr3_aa: CASSLHRGIAFF
cdr3_nt: TGTGCCAGCAGCCTCCACAGGGGGATAGCTTTCTTT
d_call: TRBD1
v_call: TRBV11-3
clone_size: NA
j_call: TRBJ1-1

cdr3_aa: CAISEFTSGGPWTQYF
cdr3_nt: TGTGCCATCAGTGAGTTTACTAGCGGGGGCCCTTGGACCCAGTACTTC
d_call: TRBD2
v_call: TRBV10-3
clone_size: NA
j_call: TRBJ2-5

cdr3_aa: CASRPGRGGTEAFF
cdr3_nt: TGCGCCAGCAGACCCGGCCGAGGGGGCACTGAAGCTTTCTTT
d_call: NA
v_call: TRBV5-1
clone_size: once
j_call: TRBJ1-1

cdr3_aa: CASRRLVTNTGELFF
cdr3_nt: TGTGCCAGCAGGCGACTAGTCACGAACACCGGGGAGCTGTTTTTT
d_call: NA
v_call: TRBV13
clone_size: NA
j_call: TRBJ2-2

cdr3_aa: CAWSVGGFEQFF
cdr3_nt: TGTGCCTGGAGTGTAGGAGGGTTTGAGCAGTTCTTC
d_call: NA
v_call: TRBV30
clone_size: NA
j_call: TRBJ2-1

cdr3_aa: CASNSQDDGYTF
cdr3_nt: TGTGCCAGCAATTCCCAGGACGATGGCTACACCTTC
d_call: NA
v_call: TRBV9
clone_size: NA
j_call: TRBJ1-2

cdr3_aa: CASLHPANYGYTF
cdr3_nt: TGTGCCAGCTTGCATCCCGCTAACTATGGCTACACCTTC
d_call: NA
v_call: TRBV6-5
clone_size: NA
j_call: TRBJ1-2

cdr3_aa: CASSTSTGLKTQYF
cdr3_nt: TGCGCCAGCAGCACCTCGACAGGGTTGAAGACCCAGTACTTC
d_call: TRBD1
v_call: TRBV5-1
clone_size: NA
j_call: TRBJ2-5

cdr3_aa: CASSPYPGGDRPYEQYF
cdr3_nt: TGTGCCAGCAGTCCCTACCCTGGCGGGGACAGACCCTACGAGCAGTACTTC
d_call: NA
v_call: TRBV6-2/TRBV6-3
clone_size: NA
j_call: TRBJ2-7

cdr3_aa: CASSQVGLNTEAFF
cdr3_nt: TGCGCCAGCAGCCAAGTTGGACTGAACACTGAAGCTTTCTTT
d_call: NA
v_call: TRBV4-1
clone_size: NA
j_call: TRBJ1-1

cdr3_aa: CASSPLAAFAVF
cdr3_nt: TGTGCCAGCAGCCCCCTGGCCGCCTTCGCGGTCTTC
d_call: NA
v_call: TRBV7-2
clone_size: NA
j_call: TRBJ2-1

cdr3_aa: CASSYGTGGLTDTQYF
cdr3_nt: TGCGCCAGCAGCTATGGGACGGGGGGGCTGACAGATACGCAGTATTTT
d_call: TRBD2
v_call: TRBV5-1
clone_size: NA
j_call: TRBJ2-3

cdr3_aa: CASDGPTNEKLFF
cdr3_nt: TGTGCCAGCGACGGGCCAACTAATGAAAAACTGTTTTTT
d_call: NA
v_call: TRBV2
clone_size: NA
j_call: TRBJ1-4

cdr3_aa: CSVSERETQYF
cdr3_nt: TGCAGCGTTTCCGAACGGGAGACCCAGTACTTC
d_call: NA
v_call: TRBV29-1
clone_size: NA
j_call: TRBJ2-5

cdr3_aa: CASSYSAELFQPQHF
cdr3_nt: TGTGCCAGCAGTTACTCCGCCGAGCTTTTCCAGCCCCAGCATTTT
d_call: NA
v_call: TRBV6-5
clone_size: few
j_call: TRBJ1-5

cdr3_aa: CASSSGPTRDSPLHF
cdr3_nt: TGTGCCAGCAGCAGTGGTCCGACCCGGGATTCACCCCTCCACTTT
d_call: NA
v_call: TRBV5-4
clone_size: NA
j_call: TRBJ1-6

cdr3_aa: CASSEEVATDTQYF
cdr3_nt: TGTGCCAGCTCAGAGGAGGTTGCCACAGATACGCAGTATTTT
d_call: NA
v_call: TRBV3-1/TRBV3-2
clone_size: NA
j_call: TRBJ2-3

cdr3_aa: CASSLRKWTDPSYEQYF
cdr3_nt: TGTGCCAGCAGCTTGCGTAAATGGACAGATCCTTCCTACGAGCAGTACTTC
d_call: NA
v_call: TRBV11-3
clone_size: NA
j_call: TRBJ2-7

cdr3_aa: CASSITGTNEKLFF
cdr3_nt: TGCGCCAGCAGCATAACCGGGACCAATGAAAAACTGTTTTTT
d_call: NA
v_call: TRBV5-1
clone_size: NA
j_call: TRBJ1-4

cdr3_aa: CASRGQGNFNYGYTF
cdr3_nt: TGTGCCAGCAGGGGCCAGGGGAATTTTAACTATGGCTACACCTTC
d_call: NA
v_call: TRBV6-5
clone_size: NA
j_call: TRBJ1-2

cdr3_aa: CASSEGGLGPIAETQYF
cdr3_nt: TGTGCCAGCAGTGAAGGGGGACTGGGACCTATTGCAGAGACCCAGTACTTC
d_call: NA
v_call: TRBV25-1
clone_size: NA
j_call: TRBJ2-5

cdr3_aa: CASSFRREQYF
cdr3_nt: TGTGCCAGCAGCTTTAGGCGGGAGCAGTACTTC
d_call: NA
v_call: TRBV5-8
clone_size: NA
j_call: TRBJ2-7

cdr3_aa: CASSFGTSKWETQYF
cdr3_nt: TGTGCCAGCAGCTTTGGGACGTCAAAGTGGGAGACCCAGTACTTC
d_call: NA
v_call: TRBV7-7
clone_size: NA
j_call: TRBJ2-5

cdr3_aa: CATPGLAGFPSYNEQFF
cdr3_nt: TGTGCCACGCCGGGACTAGCTGGTTTCCCATCCTACAATGAGCAGTTCTTC
d_call: TRBD2
v_call: TRBV24-1
clone_size: NA
j_call: TRBJ2-1

cdr3_aa: CASSSPRGVAGPSSYNEQFF
cdr3_nt: TGCGCCAGCAGCTCCCCCCGAGGAGTAGCGGGACCGAGCTCCTACAATGAGCAGTTCTTC
d_call: TRBD2
v_call: TRBV5-1
clone_size: NA
j_call: TRBJ2-1

cdr3_aa: CASSLTGTNTEAFF
cdr3_nt: TGTGCCAGCAGCCTGACAGGGACCAACACTGAAGCTTTCTTT
d_call: TRBD1
v_call: TRBV3-1/TRBV3-2
clone_size: NA
j_call: TRBJ1-1